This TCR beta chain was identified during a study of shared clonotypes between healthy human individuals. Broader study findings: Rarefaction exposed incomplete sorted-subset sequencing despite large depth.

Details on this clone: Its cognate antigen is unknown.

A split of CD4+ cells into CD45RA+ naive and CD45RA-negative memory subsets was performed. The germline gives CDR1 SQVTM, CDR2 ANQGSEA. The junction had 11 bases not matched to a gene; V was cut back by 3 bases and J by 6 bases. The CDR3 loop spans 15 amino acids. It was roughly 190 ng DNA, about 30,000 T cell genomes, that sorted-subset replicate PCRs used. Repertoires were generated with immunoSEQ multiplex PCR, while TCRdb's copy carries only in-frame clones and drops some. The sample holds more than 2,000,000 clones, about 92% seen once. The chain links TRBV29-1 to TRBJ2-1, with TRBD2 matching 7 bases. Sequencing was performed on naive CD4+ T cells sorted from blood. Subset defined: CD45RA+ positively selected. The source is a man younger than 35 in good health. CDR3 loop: CSVERGTGLLNEQFF. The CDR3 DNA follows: TGCAGCGTTGAGCGGGGGACCGGCCTTCTCAATGAGCAGTTCTTC.